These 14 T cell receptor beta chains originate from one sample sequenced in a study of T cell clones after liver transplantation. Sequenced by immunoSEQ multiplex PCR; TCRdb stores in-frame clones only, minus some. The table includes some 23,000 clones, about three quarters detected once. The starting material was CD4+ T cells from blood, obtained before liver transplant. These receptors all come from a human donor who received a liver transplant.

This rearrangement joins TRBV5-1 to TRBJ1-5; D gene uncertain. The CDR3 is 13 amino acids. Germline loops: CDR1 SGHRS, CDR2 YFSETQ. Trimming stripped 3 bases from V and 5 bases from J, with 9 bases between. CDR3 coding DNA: TGCGCCAGCAGCTCCGCCCCGGATCAGCCCCAGCATTTT. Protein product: CASSSAPDQPQHF.

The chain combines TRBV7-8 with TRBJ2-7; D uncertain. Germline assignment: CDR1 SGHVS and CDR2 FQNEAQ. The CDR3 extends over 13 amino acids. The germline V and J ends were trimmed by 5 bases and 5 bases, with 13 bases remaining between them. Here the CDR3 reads CASSPAGGHEQYF. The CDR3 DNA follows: TGTGCCAGCAGCCCGGCTGGTGGGCACGAGCAGTACTTC.

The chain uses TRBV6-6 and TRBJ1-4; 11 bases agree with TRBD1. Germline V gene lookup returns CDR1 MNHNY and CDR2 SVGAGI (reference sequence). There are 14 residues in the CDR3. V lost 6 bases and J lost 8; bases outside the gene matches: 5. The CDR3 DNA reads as TGTGCCAGCAGCCGGGGACAGGGGGTCGAAAAACTGTTTTTT. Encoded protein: CASSRGQGVEKLFF.

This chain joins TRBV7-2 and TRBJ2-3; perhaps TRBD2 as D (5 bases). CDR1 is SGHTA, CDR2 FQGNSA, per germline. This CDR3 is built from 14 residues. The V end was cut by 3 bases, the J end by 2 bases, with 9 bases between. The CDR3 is CASSLSRDTDTQYF. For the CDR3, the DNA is TGTGCCAGCAGCTTGTCCCGGGACACAGATACGCAGTATTTT.

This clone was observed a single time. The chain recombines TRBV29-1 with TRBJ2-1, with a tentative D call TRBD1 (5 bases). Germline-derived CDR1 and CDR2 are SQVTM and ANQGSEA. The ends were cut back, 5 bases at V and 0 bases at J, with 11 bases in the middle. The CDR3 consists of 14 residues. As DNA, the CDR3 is TGCAGCGTTTCCCGAACAGGCTCCTACAATGAGCAGTTCTTC. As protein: CSVSRTGSYNEQFF.

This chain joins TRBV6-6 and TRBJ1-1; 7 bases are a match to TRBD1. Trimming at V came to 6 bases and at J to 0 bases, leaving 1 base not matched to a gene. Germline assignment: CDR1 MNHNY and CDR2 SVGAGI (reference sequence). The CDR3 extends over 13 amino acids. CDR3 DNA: TGTGCCAGCAGGGGACAGATGAACACTGAAGCTTTCTTT. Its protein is CASRGQMNTEAFF.

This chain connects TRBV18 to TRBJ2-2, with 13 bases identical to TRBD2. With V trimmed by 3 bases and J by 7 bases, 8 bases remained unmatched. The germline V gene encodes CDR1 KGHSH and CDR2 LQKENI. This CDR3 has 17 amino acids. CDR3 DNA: TGTGCCAGCTCACCTCGACTAGCGGGAGGACGTGGCGGGGAGCTGTTTTTT. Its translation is CASSPRLAGGRGGELFF.

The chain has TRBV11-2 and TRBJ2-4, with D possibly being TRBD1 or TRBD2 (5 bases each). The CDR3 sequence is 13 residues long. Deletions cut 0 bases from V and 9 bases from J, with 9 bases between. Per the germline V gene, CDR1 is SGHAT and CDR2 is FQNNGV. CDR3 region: CASSLERGGIQYF. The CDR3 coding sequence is TGTGCCAGCAGCTTAGAGAGGGGTGGCATTCAGTACTTC.

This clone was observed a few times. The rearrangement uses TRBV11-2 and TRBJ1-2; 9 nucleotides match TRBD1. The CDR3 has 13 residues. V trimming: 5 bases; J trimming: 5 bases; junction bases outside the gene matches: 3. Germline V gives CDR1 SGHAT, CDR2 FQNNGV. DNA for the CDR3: TGTGCCAGCAGCCAAGGGACAGGGTATGGCTACACCTTC. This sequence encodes CASSQGTGYGYTF. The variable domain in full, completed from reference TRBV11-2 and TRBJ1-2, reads EAGVAQSPRYKIIEKRQSVAFWCNPISGHATLYWYQQILGQGPKLLIQFQNNGVVDDSQLPKDRFSAERLKGVDSTLKIQPAKLEDSAVYLCASSQGTGYGYTFGSGTRLTVV.

The CDR3 region is CASSLGAASKETQYF. The CDR3 bases are TGTGCCAGCAGCTTGGGGGCAGCGTCGAAAGAGACCCAGTACTTC. The rearrangement joins TRBV5-6 to TRBJ2-5; D is unclear. This CDR3 is built from 15 residues. The V end lost 0 bases, the J end lost 3 bases, and 12 bases lay between the germline ends. Germline CDR1 SGHDT, CDR2 YYEEEE.

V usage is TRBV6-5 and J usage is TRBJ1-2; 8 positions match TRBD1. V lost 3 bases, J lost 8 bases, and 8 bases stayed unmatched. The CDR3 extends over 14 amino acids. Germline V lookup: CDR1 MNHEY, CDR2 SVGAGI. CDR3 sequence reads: CASSYGMGQDGYTF. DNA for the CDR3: TGTGCCAGCAGTTATGGGATGGGACAGGACGGCTACACCTTC.

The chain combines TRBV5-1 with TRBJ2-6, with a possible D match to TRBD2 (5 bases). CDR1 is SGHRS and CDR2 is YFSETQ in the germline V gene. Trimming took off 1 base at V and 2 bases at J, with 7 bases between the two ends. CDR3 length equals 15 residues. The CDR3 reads CASSLSGTGANVLTF. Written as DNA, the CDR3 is TGCGCCAGCAGCTTGAGCGGAACTGGGGCCAACGTCCTGACTTTC.

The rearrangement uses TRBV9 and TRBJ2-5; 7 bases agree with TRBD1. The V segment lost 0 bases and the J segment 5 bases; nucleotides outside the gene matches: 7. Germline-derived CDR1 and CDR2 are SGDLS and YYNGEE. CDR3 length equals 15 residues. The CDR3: CASSVGTGAGETQYF. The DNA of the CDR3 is TGTGCCAGCAGCGTAGGAACAGGGGCTGGGGAGACCCAGTACTTC.

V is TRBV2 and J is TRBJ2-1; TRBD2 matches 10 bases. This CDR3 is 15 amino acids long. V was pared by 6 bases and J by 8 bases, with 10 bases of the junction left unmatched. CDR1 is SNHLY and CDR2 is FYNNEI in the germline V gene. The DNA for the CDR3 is TGTGCCAGCAGGAGGAGCGGGGGGGCTCTCCATGAGCAGTTCTTC. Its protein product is CASRRSGGALHEQFF.